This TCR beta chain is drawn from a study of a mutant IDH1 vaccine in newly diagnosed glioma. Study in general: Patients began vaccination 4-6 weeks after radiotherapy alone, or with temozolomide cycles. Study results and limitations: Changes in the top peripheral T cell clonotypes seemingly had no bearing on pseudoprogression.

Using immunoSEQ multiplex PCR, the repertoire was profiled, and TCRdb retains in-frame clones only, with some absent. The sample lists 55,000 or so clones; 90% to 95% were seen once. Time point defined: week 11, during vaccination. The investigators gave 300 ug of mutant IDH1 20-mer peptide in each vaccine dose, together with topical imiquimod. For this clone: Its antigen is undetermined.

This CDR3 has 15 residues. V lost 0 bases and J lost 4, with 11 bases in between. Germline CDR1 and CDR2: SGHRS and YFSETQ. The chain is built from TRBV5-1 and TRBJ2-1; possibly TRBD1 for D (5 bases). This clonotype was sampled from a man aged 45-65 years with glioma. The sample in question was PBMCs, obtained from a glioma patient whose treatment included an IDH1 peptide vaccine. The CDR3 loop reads CASSLVGPVYNEQFF. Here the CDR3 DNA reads TGCGCCAGCAGCTTGGTGGGGCCCGTATACAATGAGCAGTTCTTC.